One TCR beta chain is described in this entry. As yet, its antigen is unknown. The sample is drawn from a study of cytomegalovirus exposure and HLA in healthy donors. Study-wide results and limits: Follow-up analysis found HLA locus-dependent TCR association rates, highest for DRB1 and lowest for HLA-C. The study dropped some indistinguishable V segments, TRBV6-2 and TRBV6-3 among them.

PCR used 60 Vbeta primers and 13 Jbeta primers. This table comes from immunoSEQ multiplex PCR, and its TCRdb copy is limited to in-frame clones, with some not included. The table has 140,000 or so clones, approximately 79% seen once. This CDR3 contains 14 residues. Trimming stripped 5 bases from V and 1 base from J, with 11 bases between. Germline-derived CDR1 and CDR2 are MNHEY and SVGAGI. This sequence originates from a woman in her thirties in good health and CMV-seronegative. The source material was PBMCs. This sequence joins TRBV6-5 and TRBJ1-1, with TRBD1 as a possible D gene (6 bases). CDR3: CASSRQETNTEAFF. The CDR3 coding sequence is TGTGCCAGCAGTAGACAGGAGACGAACACTGAAGCTTTCTTT.